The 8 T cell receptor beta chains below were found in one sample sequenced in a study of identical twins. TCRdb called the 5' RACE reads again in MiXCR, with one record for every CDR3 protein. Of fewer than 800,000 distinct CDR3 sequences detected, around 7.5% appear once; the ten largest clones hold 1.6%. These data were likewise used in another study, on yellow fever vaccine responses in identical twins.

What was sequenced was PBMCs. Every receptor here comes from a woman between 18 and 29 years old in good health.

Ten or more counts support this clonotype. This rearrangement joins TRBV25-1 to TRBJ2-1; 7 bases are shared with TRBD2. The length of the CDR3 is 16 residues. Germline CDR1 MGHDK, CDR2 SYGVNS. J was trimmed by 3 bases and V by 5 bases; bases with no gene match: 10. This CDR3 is CASSPTGDYYYNEQFF. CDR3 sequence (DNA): TGTGCCAGCAGTCCAACGGGGGACTACTACTACAATGAGCAGTTCTTC.

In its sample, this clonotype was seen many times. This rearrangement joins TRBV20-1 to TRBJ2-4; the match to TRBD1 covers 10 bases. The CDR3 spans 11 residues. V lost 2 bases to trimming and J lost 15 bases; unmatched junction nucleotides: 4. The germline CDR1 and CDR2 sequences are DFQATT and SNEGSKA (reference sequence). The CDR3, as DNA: TGCAGTGCTAGATTCCGGGACAGGGGGTACTTC. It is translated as CSARFRDRGYF.

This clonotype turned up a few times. The CDR3 is CASSRDLGELFF. The CDR3 nucleotides read TGTGCCAGCAGCCGAGACTTGGGGGAGCTGTTTTTT. V and J are TRBV3-1 and TRBJ2-2; D remains unclear. V lost 4 bases, J lost 8 bases, and 8 bases lay in between. The CDR3 covers 12 residues. Germline V CDR1 and CDR2: LGHDT, YNNKEL (reference sequence).

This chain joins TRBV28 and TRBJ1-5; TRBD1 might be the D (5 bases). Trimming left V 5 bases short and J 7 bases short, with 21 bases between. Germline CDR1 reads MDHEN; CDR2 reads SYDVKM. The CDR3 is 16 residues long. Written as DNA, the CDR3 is TGTGCCAGCAGTCCCCCGGCTAGAGGGGTTGGACAGCCCCAGCATTTT. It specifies CASSPPARGVGQPQHF.

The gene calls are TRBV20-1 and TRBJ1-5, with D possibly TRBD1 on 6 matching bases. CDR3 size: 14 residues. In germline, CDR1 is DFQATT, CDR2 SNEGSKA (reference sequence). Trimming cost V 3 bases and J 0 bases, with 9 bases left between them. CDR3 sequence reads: CSASPDSSNQPQHF. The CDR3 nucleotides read TGCAGTGCTAGCCCGGACAGTAGCAATCAGCCCCAGCATTTT.

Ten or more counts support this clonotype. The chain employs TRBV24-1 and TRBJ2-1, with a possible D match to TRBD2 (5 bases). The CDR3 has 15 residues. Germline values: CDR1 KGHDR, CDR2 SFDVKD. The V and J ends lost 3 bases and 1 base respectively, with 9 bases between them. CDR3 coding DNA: TGTGCCACCAGTGATCCCAGAGGGTCCTACAATGAGCAGTTCTTC. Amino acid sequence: CATSDPRGSYNEQFF.

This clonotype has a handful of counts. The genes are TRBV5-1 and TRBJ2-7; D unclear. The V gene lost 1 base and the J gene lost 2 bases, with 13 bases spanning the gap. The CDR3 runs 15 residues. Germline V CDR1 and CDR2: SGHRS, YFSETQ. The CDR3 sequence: CASSLSRKGTYEQYF. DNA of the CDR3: TGCGCCAGCAGCTTGTCTCGCAAGGGAACCTACGAGCAGTACTTC.

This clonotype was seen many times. Here the CDR3 reads CSARDRREQETQYF. Written as DNA, the CDR3 is TGCAGTGCTAGAGATAGAAGGGAACAAGAGACCCAGTACTTC. V is TRBV20-1 and J is TRBJ2-5; D unresolved. This CDR3 has 14 residues. CDR1 is DFQATT and CDR2 is SNEGSKA in the germline V gene (reference sequence). The V and J ends lost 0 bases and 2 bases respectively, with 10 bases between them.